This T cell receptor beta chain was identified in a study of blood T cell repertoires in COVID-19. Study information: Sites in the United States, Italy and Spain provided acute and convalescent COVID-19 samples. T cells, B-cell-depleted T cells, or PBMCs provided the cDNA or gDNA that served as material.

Germline CDR1 reads LGHDT; CDR2 reads YNNKEL (reference sequence). This CDR3 contains 14 residues. Germline trimming cut 4 bases from V and 4 bases from J; bases unmatched to any gene: 3. A Seattle source enrolled patients during active infection and followed them longitudinally. In the original workflow: It was from reference gene primer amplification that nucleated cell counts were estimated. Clones were read by immunoSEQ multiplex PCR, and TCRdb kept only the in-frame ones, dropping some. That table gives V, J and clone size, and the DNA gave D and trimming. The data show 250,000 to 350,000 clones, 90% seen once.

The receptor's source is a woman under 40 with COVID-19, enrolled during active disease. Sequenced input: peripheral blood. V is TRBV3-1 (or the pseudogene TRBV3-2) and J is TRBJ1-5; TRBD1 matches 8 bases. CDR3 region: CASSPTGGNQPQHF. For the CDR3, the DNA is TGTGCCAGCAGCCCAACAGGGGGTAATCAGCCCCAGCATTTT.